These 28 T cell receptor beta chains originate from one sample sequenced in a study of a mutant IDH1 vaccine in newly diagnosed glioma. As to time point: week 11, during vaccination. The study gave 300 ug of mutant IDH1 20-mer peptide per vaccine dose, with topical imiquimod. Their cognate antigens are unknown. Data came from immunoSEQ multiplex PCR; TCRdb stores just in-frame clones and leaves some out. The sample contains about 66,000 clones, 70% to 85% of which appear only once. Sequenced material: PBMCs, taken from a glioma patient whose treatment included an IDH1 peptide vaccine. Receptor source: a young man with glioma.

The gene calls are TRBV5-4 and TRBJ1-1; TRBD1 aligns across 8 bases. Germline lookup yields CDR1 SGHNT and CDR2 YYREEE (reference sequence). CDR3 length equals 15 residues. V was pared by 4 bases and J by 0 bases, with 5 bases of the junction left unmatched. CDR3 nucleotides: TGTGCCAGCAGCCAGGGGGCCGGTTTGAACACTGAAGCTTTCTTT. It yields the protein CASSQGAGLNTEAFF.

V is TRBV5-1 and J is TRBJ2-5; 7 positions match TRBD2. J lost 3 bases, V lost 0 bases, and 5 bases had no gene match. This CDR3 comprises 15 residues. Germline loops: CDR1 SGHRS, CDR2 YFSETQ. The CDR3 reads CASSLASGREETQYF. As DNA, the CDR3 is TGCGCCAGCAGCTTGGCTAGCGGAAGGGAAGAGACCCAGTACTTC.

This rearrangement joins TRBV7-9 to TRBJ2-7; D perhaps matches TRBD1 (6 bases). CDR1 is SEHNR, CDR2 FQNEAQ, per germline (reference sequence). Trimming pared 4 bases from V and 5 bases from J, leaving 12 bases between. The CDR3 has 13 residues. This chain's CDR3 is CASSSLQGDEQYF. In DNA, the CDR3 is TGTGCCAGCAGCTCCTTACAGGGTGACGAGCAGTACTTC.

J is TRBJ2-1 and V is TRBV5-6; D perhaps matches TRBD1 (6 bases). Germline V lookup: CDR1 SGHDT, CDR2 YYEEEE. The V and J ends lost 1 base and 7 bases respectively, with 12 bases between them. This CDR3 has 14 amino acids. CDR3 sequence (DNA): TGTGCCAGCAGCTTGAGGTCAGGGGTAAATGAGCAGTTCTTC. Translated: CASSLRSGVNEQFF.

This rearrangement joins TRBV18 to TRBJ2-7; D ambiguous. Germline assignment: CDR1 KGHSH and CDR2 LQKENI. The V end was cut by 3 bases, the J end by 0 bases, with 6 bases between. The CDR3 spans 13 residues. This CDR3 reads CASSPASSYEQYF. The CDR3 DNA follows: TGTGCCAGCTCACCGGCGAGCTCCTACGAGCAGTACTTC.

The genes are TRBV10-3 and TRBJ2-5; 8 bases agree with TRBD2. Trimming removed 2 bases from V and 4 bases from J; junction bases left unmatched: 6. Germline CDR1 ENHRY, CDR2 SYGVKD. This CDR3 region has 15 residues. The DNA for the CDR3 is TGTGCCATCAGTGAGCGCGCTAGCGGGCGAGAGACCCAGTACTTC. It translates to CAISERASGRETQYF.

The gene calls are TRBV7-2 and TRBJ2-3; D remains unclear. The CDR3 has 14 amino acids. Per germline, CDR1 SGHTA and CDR2 FQGNSA. V lost 4 bases, J lost 1 base, and 9 bases lay in between. CDR3 amino acids: CASSSLRGTDTQYF. As DNA, the CDR3 is TGTGCCAGCAGCTCTCTTAGGGGCACAGATACGCAGTATTTT. The entire variable domain, with the rest obtained from reference TRBV7-2 and TRBJ2-3, is as follows: GAGVSQSPSNKVTEKGKDVELRCDPISGHTALYWYRQSLGQGLEFLIYFQGNSAPDKSGLPSDRFSAERTGGSVSTLTIQRTQQEDSAVYLCASSSLRGTDTQYFGPGTRLTVL.

CDR3 in amino acids: CASSLPGLLPEETQYF. The CDR3 nucleotides read TGTGCCAGCAGCTTACCGGGGCTATTGCCGGAAGAGACCCAGTACTTC. V usage is TRBV7-9 and J usage is TRBJ2-5; D is possibly TRBD1 or TRBD2 (5 bases each). V shed 2 bases and J shed 3 bases, with 16 bases lying between them. The germline V gene encodes CDR1 SEHNR and CDR2 FQNEAQ (reference sequence). This CDR3 region has 16 residues.

J is TRBJ2-1 and V is TRBV6-5; tentatively, D is TRBD1 (6 bases). Trimming stripped 6 bases from V and 4 bases from J, with 16 bases between. Germline V lookup: CDR1 MNHEY, CDR2 SVGAGI. The CDR3 spans 15 residues. The CDR3, as DNA: TGTGCCAGCAGATATCAGGGGCAACGGTACAATGAGCAGTTCTTC. Its translation is CASRYQGQRYNEQFF.

This clone was seen a handful of times. This chain joins TRBV9 and TRBJ1-1; D is unresolved. The V end was cut by 0 bases, the J end by 1 base, with 7 bases between. CDR1 is SGDLS and CDR2 is YYNGEE in the germline V gene. The CDR3 extends over 14 amino acids. CDR3 protein: CASSVDSRNTEAFF. In nucleotides, the CDR3 is TGTGCCAGCAGCGTAGACAGCCGGAACACTGAAGCTTTCTTT.

This CDR3 is CASSMTEGARLFF. For the CDR3, the DNA is TGTGCCAGTAGTATGACTGAGGGGGCGCGTCTGTTTTTT. This rearrangement joins TRBV19 to TRBJ1-4, with 7 bases aligning to TRBD1. Germline V gene sequence: CDR1 LNHDA, CDR2 SQIVND (reference sequence). The V segment lost 3 bases and the J segment 14 bases; nucleotides outside the gene matches: 9. This CDR3 is 13 amino acids long. The variable domain in full, with the rest retrieved from reference TRBV19 and TRBJ1-4, is DGGITQSPKYLFRKEGQNVTLSCEQNLNHDAMYWYRQDPGQGLRLIYYSQIVNDFQKGDIAEGYSVSREKKESFPLTVTSAQKNPTAFYLCASSMTEGARLFFGSGTQLSVL.

The chain combines TRBV11-2 with TRBJ1-1; no firm D call. CDR3 size: 13 residues. Looked up from germline, CDR1 is SGHAT and CDR2 is FQNNGV. V shed 4 bases and J shed 4 bases, with 10 bases lying between them. CDR3 DNA: TGTGCCAGCAGCTCCATAACGGGCACTGAAGCTTTCTTT. It encodes CASSSITGTEAFF.

The rearrangement links TRBV6-1 to TRBJ1-2; possible D gene TRBD1, 5 bases. The V gene lost 7 bases and the J gene lost 3 bases, with 12 bases spanning the gap. The CDR3 contains 13 residues. CDR1 is MNHNS, CDR2 SASEGT, per germline. CDR3 protein: CASTPGSDYGYTF. The DNA of the CDR3 is TGTGCCAGCACCCCAGGGTCGGACTATGGCTACACCTTC.

The CDR3 here is CASSLTARGAEMAYEQYF. CDR3 coding DNA: TGTGCCAGCAGCCTCACGGCCAGAGGGGCAGAGATGGCCTACGAGCAGTACTTC. The rearrangement uses TRBV5-6 and TRBJ2-7; TRBD1 or TRBD2 may be the D gene (5 bases each). The length of the CDR3 is 18 residues. The germline V and J ends were trimmed by 4 bases and 2 bases, with 25 bases remaining between them. The germline CDR1 and CDR2 sequences are SGHDT and YYEEEE.

This clone was detected once. The chain employs TRBV7-2 and TRBJ2-7; the match to TRBD1 covers 8 bases. After removal of 5 bases from V and 3 bases from J, the junction contained 12 bases not matched to a gene. This CDR3 is 16 amino acids long. Germline V gene sequence: CDR1 SGHTA, CDR2 FQGNSA. CDR3 coding DNA: TGTGCCAGCAGCCCTCACGGGGGACAGGTGAACTACGAGCAGTACTTC. This gives the protein CASSPHGGQVNYEQYF.

The chain couples TRBV29-1 to TRBJ2-3; 9 bases line up with TRBD2. Trimming cost V 1 base and J 2 bases; bases outside gene matches: 7. Germline CDR1 reads SQVTM; CDR2 reads ANQGSEA. This CDR3 comprises 16 residues. The CDR3 bases are TGCAGCGTTGAAGGGTTAGCGGGAGTTACCACAGATACGCAGTATTTT. It translates to CSVEGLAGVTTDTQYF.

The J gene is TRBJ2-7, the V gene TRBV2; D remains ambiguous. V dropped 2 bases and J dropped 1 base, with 3 bases sitting between them. Germline lookup yields CDR1 SNHLY and CDR2 FYNNEI. This CDR3 is built from 12 residues. CDR3 DNA: TGTGCCAGCAGTGAAAGGTCCTACGAGCAGTACTTC. Protein: CASSERSYEQYF.

The rearrangement links TRBV27 to TRBJ2-5; D is undetermined. Germline values: CDR1 MNHEY, CDR2 SMNVEV (reference sequence). The CDR3 loop spans 14 amino acids. V was trimmed by 2 bases and J by 4 bases, leaving 11 bases between them. CDR3 region: CASSLRRWGETQYF. As DNA, the CDR3 is TGTGCCAGCAGTTTACGGCGGTGGGGAGAGACCCAGTACTTC.

This clone was counted between two and nine times. This chain links TRBV5-1 with TRBJ1-1; tentatively, D is TRBD1 (5 bases). The CDR3 length is 15 residues. The germline gives CDR1 SGHRS, CDR2 YFSETQ. V was shortened by 0 bases and J by 1 base, with 10 bases between the two germline ends. The CDR3 DNA follows: TGCGCCAGCAGCTTGGATGGGGGAGGGAACACTGAAGCTTTCTTT. The encoded protein is CASSLDGGGNTEAFF.

This clone came up once. V is TRBV5-1 and J is TRBJ2-3; the D gene is possibly TRBD1 (6 bases). Germline CDR1 SGHRS, CDR2 YFSETQ. This CDR3 has 16 residues. The germline V and J ends were trimmed by 3 bases and 6 bases, with 20 bases remaining between them. CDR3 DNA sequence: TGCGCCAGCAGCTCTCGCGGACAGCTAGAGACGGATACGCAGTATTTT. As protein: CASSSRGQLETDTQYF.

The rearrangement uses TRBV18 and TRBJ2-1; 14 nucleotides line up with TRBD2. Germline V gene lookup returns CDR1 KGHSH and CDR2 LQKENI. V lost 4 bases to trimming and J lost 2 bases; unmatched junction nucleotides: 10. The CDR3 is 19 residues long. CDR3 residues: CASSQYLQGLAGAYNEQFF. The CDR3 nucleotides read TGTGCCAGCTCACAATACTTACAGGGACTAGCGGGGGCCTACAATGAGCAGTTCTTC.

This sequence joins TRBV6-5 and TRBJ1-1; D is uncertain. Trimming took off 6 bases at V and 4 bases at J, with 18 bases between the two ends. Germline V gene data show CDR1 as MNHEY and CDR2 as SVGAGI. The CDR3 is 15 residues long. The CDR3 region has the DNA TGTGCCAGCAGCTTAGCGGACTTTCTGAGCACTGAAGCTTTCTTT. Its protein is CASSLADFLSTEAFF.

The J gene is TRBJ2-7, the V gene TRBV28, with 8 bases that match TRBD1. In germline, CDR1 is MDHEN, CDR2 SYDVKM. The CDR3 has 12 amino acids. V shed 6 bases, J shed 6 bases, and the junction held 4 bases outside the gene matches. CDR3 amino acids: CASRQGGFEQYF. The CDR3, as DNA: TGTGCCAGCAGACAGGGGGGTTTCGAGCAGTACTTC.

A note on this clone: This sample also contains other DNA sequences that code for the same CDR3. V gene TRBV9 combines with J gene TRBJ2-1; the D is unclear. V dropped 0 bases and J dropped 1 base, with 2 bases sitting between them. CDR3 length equals 13 residues. Germline V CDR1 and CDR2: SGDLS, YYNGEE. The CDR3 DNA sequence: TGTGCCAGCAGCGTAGGTTCCTACAATGAGCAGTTCTTC. It codes for CASSVGSYNEQFF.

This chain links TRBV5-4 with TRBJ2-1; no definite D call. Germline CDR1 is SGHNT and CDR2 is YYREEE (reference sequence). Trimming cost V 3 bases and J 0 bases, with 7 bases left between them. The CDR3 totals 14 residues. The CDR3 DNA is TGTGCCAGCAGCTCCCTCCCCTCCTACAATGAGCAGTTCTTC. Amino acids: CASSSLPSYNEQFF.

This clone was seen once. The V gene is TRBV15, the J gene TRBJ1-5; 7 nucleotides line up with TRBD1. CDR3 length equals 17 residues. The ends lost 0 bases at V and 4 bases at J; junction bases unmatched: 9. CDR1 and CDR2 from the germline V gene are LNHNV and YYDKDF (reference sequence). DNA of the CDR3: TGTGCCACCAGCAGAGATCGGGTAGGCAGGGGGAATCAGCCCCAGCATTTT. This gives the protein CATSRDRVGRGNQPQHF.

This chain uses TRBV2 with TRBJ2-1; a possible D gene is TRBD2 (6 bases). The CDR3 consists of 14 residues. The V and J ends lost 8 bases and 4 bases respectively, with 15 bases between them. Per the germline V gene, CDR1 is SNHLY and CDR2 is FYNNEI. The CDR3 region has the DNA TGTGCCAGCGCGGGCGGGGAACTTTACAATGAGCAGTTCTTC. Translating it yields CASAGGELYNEQFF.

This clone is medium-sized (0.01 to 0.1%) by share. CDR3 region: CASSLRLAPNNEQFF. CDR3 bases: TGTGCCAGCAGTTTACGACTAGCGCCCAACAATGAGCAGTTCTTC. The gene calls are TRBV28 and TRBJ2-1, with TRBD2 identical over 8 bases. The CDR3 runs 15 residues. Per the germline V gene, CDR1 is MDHEN and CDR2 is SYDVKM. V trimming: 2 bases; J trimming: 5 bases; junction bases outside the gene matches: 5.